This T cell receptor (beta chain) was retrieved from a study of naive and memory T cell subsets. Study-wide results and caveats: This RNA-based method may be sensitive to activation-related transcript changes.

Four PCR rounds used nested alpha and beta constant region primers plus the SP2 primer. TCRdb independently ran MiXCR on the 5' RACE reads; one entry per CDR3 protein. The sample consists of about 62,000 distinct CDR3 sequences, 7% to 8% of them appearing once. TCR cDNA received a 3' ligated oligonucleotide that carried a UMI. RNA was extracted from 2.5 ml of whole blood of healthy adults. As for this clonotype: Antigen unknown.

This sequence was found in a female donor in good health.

The CDR3 sequence is CASSPPPPSKYNYGYTF. The CDR3 DNA reads as TGTGCCAGCAGTCCACCCCCACCCAGTAAATATAACTATGGCTACACCTTC. The J gene is TRBJ1-2, the V gene TRBV12-3 or TRBV12-4; D is ambiguous. This CDR3 comprises 17 residues. Trimming cost V 5 bases and J 1 base, with 20 bases left between them.